Reported below is one T cell receptor (beta chain). The data originate from a study of cytomegalovirus exposure and HLA in healthy donors. The ends were cut back, 6 bases at V and 7 bases at J, with 18 bases in the middle. CDR1 is SNHLY, CDR2 FYNNEI, per germline. The CDR3 covers 15 residues. This PCR relied on a set of 60 Vbeta primers and 13 Jbeta primers. TCRdb's table, derived via immunoSEQ multiplex PCR, lists solely in-frame clones and lacks some. The sample consists of tens of thousands of clones, under 70% of them appearing once. The receptor was isolated from a woman aged 45-59 years in good health and CMV-seropositive. Input material: PBMCs. The chain couples TRBV2 to TRBJ1-4, with a tentative D call TRBD1 (6 bases). The CDR3 sequence is CASRGQQGLAEKLFF. Here the CDR3 DNA reads TGTGCCAGCAGGGGACAACAGGGATTGGCTGAAAAACTGTTTTTT.